This T cell receptor (beta chain) was identified during a study of shared clonotypes between healthy human individuals. This CDR3 comprises 12 residues. V gave up 5 bases and J gave up 6 bases, with 11 bases separating them. The germline V gene has CDR1 MNHNS and CDR2 SASEGT. On this clone: Its antigen is not known.

Points from the study as a whole: Shared across a few donors were around 5% of the naive CD4 clonotypes. Few donors limited the genetic and exposure-history diversity represented. A generally larger estimated richness was seen in naive subsets than in memory subsets.

CD45RO-negative, CCR7-positively selected cells formed the naive CD8 fraction, excluding terminally differentiated effector memory CD45RA+ cells. Deep-level assay runs were performed. Profiled with immunoSEQ multiplex PCR; TCRdb holds only in-frame clones, not every one. The sample comprises about 1.9 million clones, about 93% of which are singletons, and approximately 1.7% rests with the top ten. Sequencing used naive CD8+ T cells from PBMCs. This TCR was sampled from a man younger than 35 in good health. Some clones in this sample may be carry-over from other donors' samples. The genes are TRBV6-1 and TRBJ2-7; D gene unclear. CDR3 DNA sequence: TGTGCCAGCAGTCCCTACGGATTCGAGCAGTACTTC. Protein sequence: CASSPYGFEQYF.